This T cell receptor (beta chain) was identified during a study of metastatic and nonmetastatic thyroid tumors. Whole-study context: Repertoire comparison spanned blood and tumor or nodule tissue of malignant and benign thyroid patients.

This clone was observed a few times. Its antigen is unknown. Germline CDR1 reads SGHAT; CDR2 reads FQDESV (reference sequence). V was pared by 1 base and J by 0 bases, with 7 bases between. This CDR3 has 15 amino acids. Per the study methods: Clinicopathological groups of papillary thyroid cancer showed CDR3 differences that were used to build a distant-metastasis classifier. TCRdb re-analyzed the PCR reads through MiXCR. These V and J calls are TCRdb output, not the study's own analysis. The sample yields under 50,000 clones, approximately 20% seen once. Until they underwent thyroid surgery, no patient had received any treatment. Study-wide points: Relative to benign nodules, malignant thyroid tumors were reportedly characterized by significantly elevated TCR beta diversity in blood and tumor.

Input material: tumor tissue. The sequence was collected from a female donor with papillary thyroid cancer or a benign thyroid nodule (not recorded which). Some clones in this sample may be carry-over from other donors' samples. This sequence joins TRBV11-1 and TRBJ2-1; D is undetermined. CDR3 nucleotide sequence: TGTGCCAGCAGCTTAGGGAAGTCCTCCTACAATGAGCAGTTCTTC. Its translation: CASSLGKSSYNEQFF.